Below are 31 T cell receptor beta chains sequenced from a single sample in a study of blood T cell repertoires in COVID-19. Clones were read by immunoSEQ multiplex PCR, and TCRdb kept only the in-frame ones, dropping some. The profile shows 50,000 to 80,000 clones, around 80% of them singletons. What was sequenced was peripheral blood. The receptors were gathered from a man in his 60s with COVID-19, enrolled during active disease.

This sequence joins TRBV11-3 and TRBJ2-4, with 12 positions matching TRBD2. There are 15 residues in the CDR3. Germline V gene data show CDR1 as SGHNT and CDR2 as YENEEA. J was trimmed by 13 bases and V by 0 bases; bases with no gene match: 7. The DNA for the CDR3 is TGTGCCAGCAGCTTAGATCGGGCTAGCGGGAGGGTCCAGTACTTC. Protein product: CASSLDRASGRVQYF.

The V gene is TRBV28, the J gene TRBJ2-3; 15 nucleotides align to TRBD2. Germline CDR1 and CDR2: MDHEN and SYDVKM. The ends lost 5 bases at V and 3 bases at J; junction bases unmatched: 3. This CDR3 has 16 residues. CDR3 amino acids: CASSHGLAGGTDTQYF. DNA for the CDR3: TGTGCCAGCAGTCACGGACTAGCGGGGGGGACAGATACGCAGTATTTT.

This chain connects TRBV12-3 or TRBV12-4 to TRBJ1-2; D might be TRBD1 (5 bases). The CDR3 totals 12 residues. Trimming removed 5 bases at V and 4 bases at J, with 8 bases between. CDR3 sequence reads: CASSVTGYGYTF. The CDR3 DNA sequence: TGTGCCAGCAGTGTAACAGGCTATGGCTACACCTTC.

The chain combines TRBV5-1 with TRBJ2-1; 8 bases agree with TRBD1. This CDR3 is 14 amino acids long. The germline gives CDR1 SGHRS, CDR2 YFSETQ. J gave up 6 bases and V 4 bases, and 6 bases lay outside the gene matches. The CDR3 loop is CASSVPGQVNEQFF. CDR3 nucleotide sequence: TGCGCCAGCAGCGTTCCGGGACAGGTCAATGAGCAGTTCTTC.

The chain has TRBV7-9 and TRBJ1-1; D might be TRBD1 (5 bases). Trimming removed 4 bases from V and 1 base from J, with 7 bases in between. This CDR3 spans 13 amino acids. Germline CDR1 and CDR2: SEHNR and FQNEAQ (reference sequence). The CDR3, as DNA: TGTGCCAGCAGCTCCGGACAGAACACTGAAGCTTTCTTT. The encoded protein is CASSSGQNTEAFF. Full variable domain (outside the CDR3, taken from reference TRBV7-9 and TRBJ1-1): DTGVSQNPRHKITKRGQNVTFRCDPISEHNRLYWYRQTLGQGPEFLTYFQNEAQLEKSRLLSDRFSAERPKGSFSTLEIQRTEQGDSAMYLCASSSGQNTEAFFGQGTRLTVV.

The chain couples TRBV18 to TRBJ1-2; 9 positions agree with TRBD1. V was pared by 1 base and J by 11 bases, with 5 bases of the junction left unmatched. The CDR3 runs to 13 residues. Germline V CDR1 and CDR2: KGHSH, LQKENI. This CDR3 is CASSPRDRELYTF. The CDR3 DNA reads TGTGCCAGCTCACCACGGGACAGGGAGTTGTACACCTTC.

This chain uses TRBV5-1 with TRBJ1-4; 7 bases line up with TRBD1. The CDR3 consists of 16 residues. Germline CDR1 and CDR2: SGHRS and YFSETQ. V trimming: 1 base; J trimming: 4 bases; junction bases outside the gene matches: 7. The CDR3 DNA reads TGCGCCAGCAGCTTGCACGGGACAGCTAATAATGAAAAACTGTTTTTT. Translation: CASSLHGTANNEKLFF.

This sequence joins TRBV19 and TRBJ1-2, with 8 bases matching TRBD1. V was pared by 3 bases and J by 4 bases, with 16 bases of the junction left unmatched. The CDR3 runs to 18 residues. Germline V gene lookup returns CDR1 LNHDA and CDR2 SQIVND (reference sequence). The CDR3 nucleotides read TGTGCCAGTAGTATTGGGGGCGGGACAGGCGCCATTGCCTATGGCTACACCTTC. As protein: CASSIGGGTGAIAYGYTF.

The DNA of the CDR3 is TGTGCCAGCAGCCCGTGGGGGGGGGCCTCTGGAAACACCATATATTTT. This gives the protein CASSPWGGASGNTIYF. J is TRBJ1-3 and V is TRBV9; D might be TRBD1 (6 bases). Germline V lookup: CDR1 SGDLS, CDR2 YYNGEE. Trimming pared 4 bases from V and 0 bases from J, leaving 14 bases between. The CDR3 runs to 16 residues.

DNA for the CDR3: TGTGCCAGCAGCGTCCAGATTGAGCAGTTCTTC. Translating it yields CASSVQIEQFF. The J gene is TRBJ2-1, the V gene TRBV11-3; unclear D gene. The germline V gene has CDR1 SGHNT and CDR2 YENEEA. The CDR3 consists of 11 residues. V lost 5 bases to trimming and J lost 9 bases, with 8 bases between them.

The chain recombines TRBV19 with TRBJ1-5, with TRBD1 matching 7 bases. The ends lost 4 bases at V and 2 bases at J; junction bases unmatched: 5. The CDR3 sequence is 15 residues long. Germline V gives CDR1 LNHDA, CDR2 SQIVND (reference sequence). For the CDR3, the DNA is TGTGCCAGTAGTACAGGGGGTTATGGCAATCAGCCCCAGCATTTT. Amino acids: CASSTGGYGNQPQHF.

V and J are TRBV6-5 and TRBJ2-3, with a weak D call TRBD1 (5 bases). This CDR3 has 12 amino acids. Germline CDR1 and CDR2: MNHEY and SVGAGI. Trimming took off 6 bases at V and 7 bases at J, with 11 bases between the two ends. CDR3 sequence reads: CASSPDRNTQYF. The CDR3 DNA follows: TGTGCCAGCAGCCCCGACAGAAATACGCAGTATTTT.

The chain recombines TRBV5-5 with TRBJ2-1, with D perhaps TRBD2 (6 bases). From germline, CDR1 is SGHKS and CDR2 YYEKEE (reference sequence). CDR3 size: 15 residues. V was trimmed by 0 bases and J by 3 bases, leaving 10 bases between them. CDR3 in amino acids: CASSLAIGGYNEQFF. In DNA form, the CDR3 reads TGTGCCAGCAGCTTGGCCATCGGGGGCTACAATGAGCAGTTCTTC.

CDR3: CASSRESGAGNTIYF. In DNA form, the CDR3 reads TGTGCCAGCAGTCGAGAGTCAGGGGCTGGAAACACCATATATTTT. The genes are TRBV6-5 and TRBJ1-3, with D perhaps TRBD1 (6 bases). V dropped 5 bases and J dropped 2 bases, with 13 bases sitting between them. This CDR3 contains 15 residues. CDR1 is MNHEY, CDR2 SVGAGI, per germline.

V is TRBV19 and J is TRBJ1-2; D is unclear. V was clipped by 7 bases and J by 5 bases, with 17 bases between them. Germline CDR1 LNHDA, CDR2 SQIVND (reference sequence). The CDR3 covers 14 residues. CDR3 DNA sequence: TGTGCCAGTAACTCTGGGGTAACTAGATATGGCTACACCTTC. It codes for CASNSGVTRYGYTF.

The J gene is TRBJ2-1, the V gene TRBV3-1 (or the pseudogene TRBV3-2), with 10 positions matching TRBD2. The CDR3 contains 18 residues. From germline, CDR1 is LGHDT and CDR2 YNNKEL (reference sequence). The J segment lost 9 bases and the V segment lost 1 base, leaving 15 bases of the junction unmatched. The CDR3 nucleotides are TGTGCCAGCAGCCAAGTAACTTTGAAGCGGGGGGGTTTTGGTGAGCAGTTCTTC. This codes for CASSQVTLKRGGFGEQFF.

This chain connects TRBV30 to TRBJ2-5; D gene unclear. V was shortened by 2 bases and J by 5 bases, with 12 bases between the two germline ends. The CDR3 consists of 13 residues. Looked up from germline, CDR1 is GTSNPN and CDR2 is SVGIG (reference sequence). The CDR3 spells CAWSPVPSETQYF. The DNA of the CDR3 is TGTGCCTGGAGTCCTGTTCCGTCGGAGACCCAGTACTTC. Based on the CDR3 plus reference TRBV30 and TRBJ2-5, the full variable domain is SQTIHQWPATLVQPVGSPLSLECTVEGTSNPNLYWYRQAAGRGLQLLFYSVGIGQISSEVPQNLSASRPQDRQFILSSKKLLLSDSGFYLCAWSPVPSETQYFGPGTRLLVL.

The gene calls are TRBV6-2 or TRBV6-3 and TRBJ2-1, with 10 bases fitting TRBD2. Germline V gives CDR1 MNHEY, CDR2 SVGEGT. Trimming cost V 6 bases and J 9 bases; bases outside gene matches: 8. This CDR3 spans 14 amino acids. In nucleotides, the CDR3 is TGTGCCAGCAGCCGGCTTAGCGGGGGGAGTGAGCAGTTCTTC. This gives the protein CASSRLSGGSEQFF.

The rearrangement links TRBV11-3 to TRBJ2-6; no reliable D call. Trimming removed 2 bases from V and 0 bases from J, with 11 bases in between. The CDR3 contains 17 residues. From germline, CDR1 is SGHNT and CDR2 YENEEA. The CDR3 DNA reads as TGTGCCAGCAGCTTACCGGGTGTTCGCTCTGGGGCCAACGTCCTGACTTTC. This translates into CASSLPGVRSGANVLTF.

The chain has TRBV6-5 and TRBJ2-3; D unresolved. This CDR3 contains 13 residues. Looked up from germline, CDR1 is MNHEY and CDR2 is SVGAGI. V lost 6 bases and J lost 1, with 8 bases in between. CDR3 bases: TGTGCCAGCAGCCCGCCGGGCACAGATACGCAGTATTTT. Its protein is CASSPPGTDTQYF.

The DNA of the CDR3 is TGCGCCAGCAATAGACAGGGGGGCTCAGATACGCAGTATTTT. It translates to CASNRQGGSDTQYF. This rearrangement joins TRBV5-1 to TRBJ2-3; the match to TRBD1 covers 9 bases. V shed 6 bases, J shed 4 bases, and the junction held 6 bases outside the gene matches. Germline CDR1 is SGHRS and CDR2 is YFSETQ. The CDR3 length is 14 residues.

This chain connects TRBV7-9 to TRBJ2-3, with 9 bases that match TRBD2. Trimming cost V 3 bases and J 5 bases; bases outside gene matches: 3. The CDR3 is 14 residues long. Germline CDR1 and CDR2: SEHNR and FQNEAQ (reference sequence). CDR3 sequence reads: CASSFSGSLDTQYF. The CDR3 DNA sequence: TGTGCCAGCAGCTTTAGCGGGAGTTTAGATACGCAGTATTTT.

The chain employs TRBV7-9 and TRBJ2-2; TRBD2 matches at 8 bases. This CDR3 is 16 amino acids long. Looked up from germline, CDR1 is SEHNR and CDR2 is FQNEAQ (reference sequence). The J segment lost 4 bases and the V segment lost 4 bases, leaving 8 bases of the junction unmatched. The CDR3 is CASSSQGTRGTGELFF. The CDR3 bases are TGTGCCAGCAGCTCCCAGGGGACTAGGGGCACCGGGGAGCTGTTTTTT.

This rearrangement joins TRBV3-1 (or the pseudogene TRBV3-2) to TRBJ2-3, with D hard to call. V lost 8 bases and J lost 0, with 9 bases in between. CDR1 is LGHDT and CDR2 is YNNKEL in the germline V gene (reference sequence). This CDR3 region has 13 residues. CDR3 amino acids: CASALYSTDTQYF. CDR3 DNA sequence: TGTGCCAGCGCGCTTTACAGCACAGATACGCAGTATTTT.

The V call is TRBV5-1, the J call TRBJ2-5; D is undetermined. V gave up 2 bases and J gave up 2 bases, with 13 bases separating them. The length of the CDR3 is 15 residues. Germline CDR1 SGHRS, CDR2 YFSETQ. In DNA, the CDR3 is TGCGCCAGCAGCTTCACAGAGATTACACAAGAGACCCAGTACTTC. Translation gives CASSFTEITQETQYF.

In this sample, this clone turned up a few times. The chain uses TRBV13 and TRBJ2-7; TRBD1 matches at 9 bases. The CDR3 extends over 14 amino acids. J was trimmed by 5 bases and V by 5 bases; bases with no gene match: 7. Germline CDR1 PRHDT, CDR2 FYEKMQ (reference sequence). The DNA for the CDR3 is TGTGCCAGCAGCCCGGGACAGGGTTTCGACGAGCAGTACTTC. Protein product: CASSPGQGFDEQYF.

CDR3 sequence: CASRQRGGNEQYF. As DNA, the CDR3 is TGTGCCAGCAGACAAAGGGGGGGGAACGAGCAGTACTTC. The chain is built from TRBV27 and TRBJ2-7; D may be TRBD2 (7 bases). Deletions cut 6 bases from V and 5 bases from J, with 14 bases between. The CDR3 runs to 13 residues. From germline, CDR1 is MNHEY and CDR2 SMNVEV (reference sequence).

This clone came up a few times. The CDR3 nucleotides are TGTGCCAGTTCGAAACCAGACAGTCTCTCCTACGAGCAGTACTTC. Its protein product is CASSKPDSLSYEQYF. The rearrangement links TRBV19 to TRBJ2-7; possibly TRBD1 for D (5 bases). CDR1 is LNHDA, CDR2 SQIVND, per germline (reference sequence). CDR3 length equals 15 residues. Deletions cut 8 bases from V and 0 bases from J, with 17 bases between. Together with reference TRBV19 and TRBJ2-7, the CDR3 gives the full variable domain: DGGITQSPKYLFRKEGQNVTLSCEQNLNHDAMYWYRQDPGQGLRLIYYSQIVNDFQKGDIAEGYSVSREKKESFPLTVTSAQKNPTAFYLCASSKPDSLSYEQYFGPGTRLTVT.

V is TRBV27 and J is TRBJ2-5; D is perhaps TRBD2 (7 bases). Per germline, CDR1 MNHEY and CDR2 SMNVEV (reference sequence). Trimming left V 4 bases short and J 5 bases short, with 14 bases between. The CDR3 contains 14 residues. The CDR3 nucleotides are TGTGCCAGCAGTTACCGGGGGGCGGAGGAGACCCAGTACTTC. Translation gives CASSYRGAEETQYF.

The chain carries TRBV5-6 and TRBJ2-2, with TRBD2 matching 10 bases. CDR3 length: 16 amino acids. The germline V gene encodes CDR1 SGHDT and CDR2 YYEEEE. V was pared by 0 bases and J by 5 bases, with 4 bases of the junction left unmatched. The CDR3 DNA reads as TGTGCCAGCAGCTTGGTTCCTAGCGGGAGTACCGGGGAGCTGTTTTTT. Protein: CASSLVPSGSTGELFF.

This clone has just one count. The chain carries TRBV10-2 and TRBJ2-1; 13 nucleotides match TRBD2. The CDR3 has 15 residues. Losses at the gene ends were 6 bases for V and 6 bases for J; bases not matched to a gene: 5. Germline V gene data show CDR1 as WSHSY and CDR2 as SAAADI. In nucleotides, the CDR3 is TGCGCCAGCAGCCCACTAGCGGGAGGGGGCAATGAGCAGTTCTTC. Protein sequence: CASSPLAGGGNEQFF.